This is a list of T cell receptor beta chains from one sample in a study of T cells after yellow fever vaccination. Each CDR3 protein gets one entry after TCRdb re-called the 5' RACE reads with MiXCR. The repertoire consists of over 300,000 distinct CDR3 sequences, with around 4% occurring once and the leading ten covering roughly a quarter. Specimen: PBMCs, collected on the day of the yellow fever booster vaccination. These receptor sequences come from a young man who received the YFV17D yellow fever vaccine. CDR3s include the opening cysteine and the closing phenylalanine or tryptophan. D genes are given only for firm matches. Rows may omit the clone size; those that give it use once, few, many or a size class.

cdr3_aa: CASSLTEGNQPQHF
cdr3_nt: TGTGCCAGCAGCTTAACCGAGGGCAATCAGCCCCAGCATTTT
clone_size: few
d_call: NA
v_call: TRBV11-2
j_call: TRBJ1-5

cdr3_aa: CASSQGAGTSRSYNEQFF
cdr3_nt: TGTGCCAGCAGCCAGGGGGCCGGGACTAGCCGATCCTACAATGAGCAGTTCTTC
clone_size: many
d_call: TRBD2
v_call: TRBV4-2
j_call: TRBJ2-1

cdr3_aa: CASSYGGGRRNTQYF
cdr3_nt: TGTGCCAGCAGTTACGGAGGGGGGAGGAGGAATACGCAGTATTTT
clone_size: NA
d_call: NA
v_call: TRBV6-5
j_call: TRBJ2-3

cdr3_aa: CASSLQGFQPQHF
cdr3_nt: TGTGCCAGCAGCCTCCAGGGTTTCCAGCCCCAGCATTTT
clone_size: many
d_call: NA
v_call: TRBV7-2
j_call: TRBJ1-5

cdr3_aa: CASSLSRTGGAYSNQPQHF
cdr3_nt: TGTGCCAGCAGCTTATCCAGGACAGGGGGTGCGTATAGCAATCAGCCCCAGCATTTT
clone_size: many
d_call: TRBD1
v_call: TRBV7-2
j_call: TRBJ1-5

cdr3_aa: CASSQDRSSGPTDTQYF
cdr3_nt: TGTGCCAGCAGCCAAGATAGGTCTAGCGGACCCACAGATACGCAGTATTTT
clone_size: many
d_call: TRBD2
v_call: TRBV3-1
j_call: TRBJ2-3

cdr3_aa: CASSYQGQGNSPLHF
cdr3_nt: TGTGCCAGCAGCTACCAAGGACAGGGGAATTCACCCCTCCACTTT
clone_size: many
d_call: TRBD1
v_call: TRBV11-2
j_call: TRBJ1-6

cdr3_aa: CASSIQGGEQFF
cdr3_nt: TGCGCCAGCAGCATACAGGGGGGTGAGCAGTTCTTC
clone_size: many
d_call: TRBD1
v_call: TRBV5-1
j_call: TRBJ2-1

cdr3_aa: CASSNQGYEQYF
cdr3_nt: TGTGCCAGCAGCAATCAGGGCTACGAGCAGTACTTC
clone_size: many
d_call: NA
v_call: TRBV7-9
j_call: TRBJ2-7

cdr3_aa: CASSPVLAGPLREKFF
cdr3_nt: TGTGCCAGCAGCCCTGTCCTAGCGGGCCCTCTACGAGAAAAGTTCTTC
clone_size: many
d_call: TRBD2
v_call: TRBV7-2
j_call: TRBJ2-1

cdr3_aa: CASSRVGTANSGNTIYF
cdr3_nt: TGCGCCAGCAGCCGCGTGGGGACAGCGAACTCTGGAAACACCATATATTTT
clone_size: many
d_call: TRBD1
v_call: TRBV5-1
j_call: TRBJ1-3

cdr3_aa: CASAGAGTDTQYF
cdr3_nt: TGCGCCAGCGCCGGGGCCGGGACAGATACGCAGTATTTT
clone_size: many
d_call: NA
v_call: TRBV5-1
j_call: TRBJ2-3

cdr3_aa: CASSLFGGNPTEAFF
cdr3_nt: TGTGCCAGCAGCTTATTCGGGGGAAACCCAACTGAAGCTTTCTTT
clone_size: many
d_call: NA
v_call: TRBV7-6
j_call: TRBJ1-1

cdr3_aa: CASSPARSGNTIYF
cdr3_nt: TGTGCCAGCAGCCCTGCCAGGTCTGGAAACACCATATATTTT
clone_size: NA
d_call: NA
v_call: TRBV11-2
j_call: TRBJ1-3

cdr3_aa: CASSRLSQGAYNEQFF
cdr3_nt: TGCGCCAGCAGCCGGCTGAGTCAGGGGGCCTACAATGAGCAGTTCTTC
clone_size: NA
d_call: TRBD1
v_call: TRBV4-3
j_call: TRBJ2-1

cdr3_aa: CASSLFYTGELFF
cdr3_nt: TGTGCCAGCAGTTTATTCTACACCGGGGAGCTGTTTTTT
clone_size: NA
d_call: NA
v_call: TRBV27
j_call: TRBJ2-2

cdr3_aa: CAISGGQGGYSNQPQHF
cdr3_nt: TGTGCCATCAGTGGGGGACAGGGAGGGTATAGCAATCAGCCCCAGCATTTT
clone_size: many
d_call: TRBD1
v_call: TRBV10-3
j_call: TRBJ1-5

cdr3_aa: CASSLDRGGFTEAFF
cdr3_nt: TGCGCCAGCAGCTTGGACAGGGGAGGGTTCACTGAAGCTTTCTTT
clone_size: many
d_call: TRBD1
v_call: TRBV5-1
j_call: TRBJ1-1

cdr3_aa: CASSPVAGALGEKLFF
cdr3_nt: TGTGCCAGCAGCCCGGTGGCAGGGGCCTTAGGAGAAAAACTGTTTTTT
clone_size: few
d_call: NA
v_call: TRBV7-2
j_call: TRBJ1-4

cdr3_aa: CASSLAGGQGAYEQYF
cdr3_nt: TGTGCCAGCAGCTTGGCCGGCGGTCAGGGGGCCTACGAGCAGTACTTC
clone_size: NA
d_call: TRBD1
v_call: TRBV5-6
j_call: TRBJ2-7

cdr3_aa: CASSSWRGRGNEQFF
cdr3_nt: TGTGCCAGCAGTTCGTGGCGGGGACGGGGAAATGAGCAGTTCTTC
clone_size: few
d_call: NA
v_call: TRBV27
j_call: TRBJ2-1

cdr3_aa: CASSQADRGNYGYTF
cdr3_nt: TGCGCCAGCAGCCAGGCGGACAGGGGGAACTATGGCTACACCTTC
clone_size: few
d_call: TRBD1
v_call: TRBV4-3
j_call: TRBJ1-2

cdr3_aa: CASGFTGTDTQYF
cdr3_nt: TGCGCCAGCGGCTTCACGGGCACAGATACGCAGTATTTT
clone_size: few
d_call: NA
v_call: TRBV10-2
j_call: TRBJ2-3